This T cell receptor (beta chain) was observed in a study of monozygotic twins with cystic fibrosis. Study-wide points: In 13 of 16 pairs, V gene usage was closest to the co-twin's. Nucleotide-identical clonotype sharing was significantly higher within monozygotic CF twin pairs than between unrelated CF individuals. The repertoire was suggested to be naive-dominated, clonality median 0.0095.

The method was immunoSEQ multiplex PCR; TCRdb's version includes in-frame clones alone and lacks a portion of them. The sample contains 30,000 to 35,000 clones, more than 85% of which appear only once. Turning to this clone: Its antigen is unknown.

Trimming left V 5 bases short and J 0 bases short, with 7 bases between. The length of the CDR3 is 13 residues. Germline V CDR1 and CDR2: SGHTA, FQGNSA. This sequence was found in a girl aged 2 to 10 with cystic fibrosis. This rearrangement joins TRBV7-2 to TRBJ1-2, with D unresolved. The material sequenced was blood. The CDR3 DNA is TGTGCCAGCAGCGCAGTCTCTAACTATGGCTACACCTTC. This codes for CASSAVSNYGYTF.